This T cell receptor beta chain derives from a study of blood T cell repertoires in COVID-19. The CDR3 length is 14 residues. V trimming: 10 bases; J trimming: 0 bases; junction bases outside the gene matches: 4. Looked up from germline, CDR1 is KGHDR and CDR2 is SFDVKD. As handled by the study authors: Estimation of nucleated cell counts was performed using reference gene primer amplification. Generated by immunoSEQ multiplex PCR, the TCRdb table keeps only in-frame clones and is missing some. Clone size and the V and J calls come from that table; the DNA yielded D and trimming. The profile shows 15,000 to 20,000 clones, 77% of them singletons.

This chain joins TRBV24-1 and TRBJ2-3; TRBD2 aligns across 9 bases. Sequenced sample: peripheral blood. This TCR came from a man between 65 and 85 years old with COVID-19, enrolled during active disease. CDR3 amino acids: CATTSGSSTDTQYF. CDR3 in DNA: TGTGCCACTACTAGCGGGTCGAGCACAGATACGCAGTATTTT.